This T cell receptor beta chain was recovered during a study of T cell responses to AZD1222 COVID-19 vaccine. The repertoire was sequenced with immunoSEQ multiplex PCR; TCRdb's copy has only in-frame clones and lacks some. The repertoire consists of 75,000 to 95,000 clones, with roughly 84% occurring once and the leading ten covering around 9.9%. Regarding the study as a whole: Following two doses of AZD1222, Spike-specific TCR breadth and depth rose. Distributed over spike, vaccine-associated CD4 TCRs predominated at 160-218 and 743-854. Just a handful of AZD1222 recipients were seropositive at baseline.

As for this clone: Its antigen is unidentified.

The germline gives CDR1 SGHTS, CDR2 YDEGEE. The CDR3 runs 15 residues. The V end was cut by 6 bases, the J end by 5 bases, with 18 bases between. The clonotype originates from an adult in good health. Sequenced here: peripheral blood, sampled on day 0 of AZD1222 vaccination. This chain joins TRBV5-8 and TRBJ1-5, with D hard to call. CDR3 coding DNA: TGTGCCAGCACCCCTGGAAGTATCGGGGATCAGCCCCAGCATTTT. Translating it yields CASTPGSIGDQPQHF. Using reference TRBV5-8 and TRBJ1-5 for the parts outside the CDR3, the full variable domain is EAGVTQSPTHLIKTRGQQATLRCSPISGHTSVYWYQQALGLGLQFLLWYDEGEERNRGNFPPRFSGRQFPNYSSELNVNALELEDSALYLCASTPGSIGDQPQHFGDGTRLSIL.